The T cell receptor (beta chain) under discussion was sequenced for a study of patients and donors after allogeneic stem cell transplantation. The table lists this clonotype with a few counts. TCRdb re-analysed the RT-PCR reads in MiXCR, keeping a single row per CDR3 protein. The data hold about 410,000 distinct CDR3 sequences, with roughly 17% observed a single time. V dropped 7 bases and J dropped 9; count of bases not matched to a gene: 2. The CDR3 has 11 residues. CDR1 and CDR2 (germline): SGHRS, YFSETQ. The receptor's source is a human donor who was either an allogeneic HSCT recipient or a stem cell or donor lymphocyte infusion donor (not recorded which). It is not recorded whose cells these are; they may come from a transplant donor. The sequencing input was blood, either unsorted or a sorted T cell fraction (not recorded which). The rearrangement links TRBV5-1 to TRBJ2-1; 9 bases line up with TRBD1. The DNA of the CDR3 is TGCGCCAGCGGACAGGGGATTGAGCAGTTCTTC. Protein sequence: CASGQGIEQFF. Looking up the rest from reference TRBV5-1 and TRBJ2-1 gives the full variable domain: KAGVTQTPRYLIKTRGQQVTLSCSPISGHRSVSWYQQTPGQGLQFLFEYFSETQRNKGNFPGRFSGRQFSNSRSEMNVSTLELGDSALYLCASGQGIEQFFGPGTRLTVL.